A single sample is the source of the 7 T cell receptor beta chains below, sequenced in a study of cytomegalovirus exposure and HLA in healthy donors. Researchers ran the PCR with 60 Vbeta and 13 Jbeta primers. This table comes from immunoSEQ multiplex PCR, and its TCRdb copy is limited to in-frame clones, with some not included. The table shows more than 95,000 clones, with just under 75% occurring only once. Input material: PBMCs. These receptors came from a man in his 60s in good health and CMV-seropositive.

In regard to this clone: The junction differs from germline at one of its ends, possibly a read error. This chain uses TRBV6-5 with TRBJ1-3, with unresolved D. The germline gives CDR1 MNHEY, CDR2 SVGAGI. CDR3 length equals 16 residues. The chain's CDR3 is CAGSYSSGTSGNTIYF. In DNA form, the CDR3 reads TGTGCCGGCAGTTACTCGTCTGGCACCTCTGGAAACACCATATATTTT.

As for this clone: Because the CDR3's place on the DNA is in doubt, the DNA is left out and the CDR3 is given as listed by TCRdb. This rearrangement joins TRBV9 to TRBJ1-2; the table's D call, TRBD1, has no DNA check behind it. Germline assignment: CDR1 SGDLS and CDR2 YYNGEE. The CDR3 adds up to 16 amino acids, both ends counted. CDR3 in amino acids: CASSVGTGTDFRGYTF.

This clone was recorded once. This rearrangement joins TRBV6-5 to TRBJ2-2; no definite D call. CDR3 length: 13 amino acids. CDR1 is MNHEY, CDR2 SVGAGI, per germline. V lost 2 bases, J lost 5 bases, and 6 bases lay in between. The CDR3 region has the DNA TGTGCCAGCAGTTACCAGAAGACCGGGGAGCTGTTTTTT. As protein: CASSYQKTGELFF.

The V gene is TRBV6-1, the J gene TRBJ2-3, with 7 bases lining up with TRBD2. Trimming removed 2 bases from V and 5 bases from J; junction bases left unmatched: 7. This CDR3 comprises 15 residues. The germline V gene encodes CDR1 MNHNS and CDR2 SASEGT. The CDR3 is CASSELAVGGDTQYF. In nucleotides, the CDR3 is TGTGCCAGCAGTGAACTAGCGGTGGGGGGAGATACGCAGTATTTT.

This clone was seen only once. The chain recombines TRBV6-5 with TRBJ2-1; possible D gene TRBD2, 5 bases. The CDR3 covers 13 residues. Germline CDR1 reads MNHEY; CDR2 reads SVGAGI. The V gene lost 0 bases and the J gene lost 10 bases, with 10 bases spanning the gap. In nucleotides, the CDR3 is TGTGCCAGCAGTTACTCGAAGCGGCAAGAGCAGTTCTTC. Its translation: CASSYSKRQEQFF.

V gene TRBV9 combines with J gene TRBJ2-2; TRBD1 aligns across 7 bases. This CDR3 region has 13 residues. V was clipped by 4 bases and J by 6 bases; unmatched bases: 3. Germline CDR1 reads SGDLS; CDR2 reads YYNGEE. Written as DNA, the CDR3 is TGTGCCAGCAGCCCGACAGGGCCCGGGGAGCTGTTTTTT. This sequence encodes CASSPTGPGELFF.

This rearrangement joins TRBV7-2 to TRBJ2-7; perhaps TRBD2 as D (5 bases). This CDR3 spans 14 amino acids. CDR1 SGHTA and CDR2 FQGNSA come from the germline V gene. Trimming removed 4 bases from V and 4 bases from J, with 14 bases in between. CDR3 protein: CASSSRTGDYEQYF. The CDR3 DNA is TGTGCCAGCAGCTCTCGGACTGGAGATTACGAGCAGTACTTC. The complete variable domain, with remaining parts taken from reference TRBV7-2 and TRBJ2-7, reads GAGVSQSPSNKVTEKGKDVELRCDPISGHTALYWYRQSLGQGLEFLIYFQGNSAPDKSGLPSDRFSAERTGGSVSTLTIQRTQQEDSAVYLCASSSRTGDYEQYFGPGTRLTVT.